A selection of T cell receptor beta chains follows, all from one sample in a study of cytomegalovirus exposure and HLA in healthy donors. Clones were read by immunoSEQ multiplex PCR, and TCRdb kept only the in-frame ones, dropping some. This repertoire shows 80,000 to 95,000 clones, approximately 96% found once; its top ten account for approximately 1.2%. The sequenced sample was PBMCs. Source of these receptors: a young woman in good health and CMV-seronegative. CDR3s include the opening cysteine and the closing phenylalanine or tryptophan. The order of the fields is V gene, clone size, J gene, D gene, CDR3 protein, CDR3 DNA. The D gene is left open where the match is weak. The size entry is marked missing in some rows and otherwise reads once, few, many or a size class.

V: TRBV27; size: -; J: TRBJ1-1; D: TRBD1; CDR3: CASSHDRGLNTEAFF; DNA: TGTGCCAGCAGTCACGACAGGGGTCTGAACACTGAAGCTTTCTTT
V: TRBV10-1; size: -; J: TRBJ2-7; D: TRBD1; CDR3: CASSGDRAPYEQYF; DNA: TGCGCCAGCAGTGGAGACAGGGCACCCTACGAGCAGTACTTC
V: TRBV2; size: -; J: TRBJ1-4; D: -; CDR3: CASSGQGWSEKLFF; DNA: TGTGCCAGCAGTGGCCAGGGGTGGAGTGAAAAACTGTTTTTT
V: TRBV5-1; size: -; J: TRBJ1-1; D: -; CDR3: CASSLAGSLNTEAFF; DNA: TGCGCCAGCAGCTTGGCGGGGAGCCTGAACACTGAAGCTTTCTTT
V: TRBV11-2; size: once; J: TRBJ2-7; D: TRBD2; CDR3: CASRPSSSGYEQYF; DNA: TGTGCCAGCAGACCATCCTCTAGCGGCTACGAGCAGTACTTC
V: TRBV14; size: -; J: TRBJ2-7; D: -; CDR3: CASSLSYEQYF; DNA: TGTGCCAGCAGCCTTAGCTACGAGCAGTACTTC
V: TRBV10-3; size: -; J: TRBJ2-7; D: TRBD1; CDR3: CATYPGQGSGEQYF; DNA: TGTGCCACCTACCCGGGACAGGGTTCGGGAGAGCAGTACTTC
V: TRBV18; size: -; J: TRBJ2-7; D: TRBD1; CDR3: CASSPLEGASYEQYF; DNA: TGTGCCAGCTCACCACTTGAGGGGGCCTCCTACGAGCAGTACTTC
V: TRBV5-8; size: -; J: TRBJ2-7; D: -; CDR3: CASSFRPTTYEQYF; DNA: TGTGCCAGCAGCTTTCGGCCAACTACCTACGAGCAGTACTTC
V: TRBV4-1; size: -; J: TRBJ2-7; D: -; CDR3: CASSHLYLTDYEQYF; DNA: TGCGCCAGCAGCCACCTTTATTTGACAGACTACGAGCAGTACTTC
V: TRBV28; size: -; J: TRBJ2-1; D: -; CDR3: CASSSTLGRKEQFF; DNA: TGTGCCAGCAGTTCTACGCTGGGGCGGAAGGAGCAGTTCTTC
V: TRBV10-1; size: -; J: TRBJ2-7; D: -; CDR3: CASSESRGFGEQYF; DNA: TGCGCCAGCAGTGAATCCCGGGGGTTTGGCGAGCAGTACTTC
V: TRBV28; size: -; J: TRBJ2-7; D: -; CDR3: CASSLGPLGRTRAYEQYF; DNA: TGTGCCAGCAGTTTAGGGCCGCTTGGGAGGACACGAGCCTACGAGCAGTACTTC
V: TRBV18; size: -; J: TRBJ2-1; D: TRBD2; CDR3: CASSLSRGDEQFF; DNA: TGTGCCAGCTCATTATCCCGGGGGGATGAGCAGTTCTTC
V: TRBV9; size: -; J: TRBJ1-2; D: -; CDR3: CASGHDPGHQSRGYTF; DNA: TGTGCCAGCGGCCACGATCCGGGACATCAATCAAGGGGCTACACCTTC
V: TRBV14; size: -; J: TRBJ1-2; D: -; CDR3: CASSQDGQAVF; DNA: TGTGCCAGCAGCCAAGATGGGCAGGCAGTCTTC
V: TRBV15; size: -; J: TRBJ2-7; D: -; CDR3: CATSRGGISYEQYF; DNA: TGTGCCACCAGCAGAGGAGGGATCTCCTACGAGCAGTACTTC
V: TRBV5-1; size: -; J: TRBJ2-7; D: -; CDR3: CASSLGQPPYEQYF; DNA: TGCGCCAGCAGCTTGGGACAGCCGCCCTACGAGCAGTACTTC
V: TRBV19; size: -; J: TRBJ2-5; D: TRBD2; CDR3: CASSTSAGTSGGETQYF; DNA: TGTGCCAGTAGTACATCCGCCGGGACTAGCGGGGGAGAGACCCAGTACTTC
V: TRBV12-5; size: -; J: TRBJ2-1; D: -; CDR3: CASSLAGTSINEQFF; DNA: TGTGCTAGTTCACTGGCCGGGACTTCGATCAATGAGCAGTTCTTC
V: TRBV11-3; size: -; J: TRBJ2-1; D: -; CDR3: CASSLGPRYEQFF; DNA: TGTGCCAGCAGCTTAGGGCCGAGGTATGAGCAGTTCTTC
V: TRBV27; size: -; J: TRBJ2-7; D: -; CDR3: CASSNYGEIYEQYF; DNA: TGTGCCAGCAGTAACTATGGGGAGATCTACGAGCAGTACTTC
V: TRBV18; size: -; J: TRBJ2-3; D: -; CDR3: CASSPLTGGTDTQYF; DNA: TGTGCCAGCTCACCGTTGACAGGTGGCACAGATACGCAGTATTTT
V: TRBV11-2; size: -; J: TRBJ2-5; D: TRBD2; CDR3: CASSLNRLAGAGETQYF; DNA: TGTGCCAGCAGCTTAAACCGACTAGCGGGAGCGGGAGAGACCCAGTACTTC
V: TRBV27; size: -; J: TRBJ2-2; D: TRBD2; CDR3: CASSPRGGILRPGELFF; DNA: TGTGCCAGCAGTCCCCGGGGGGGGATCCTCCGACCCGGGGAGCTGTTTTTT
V: TRBV6-1; size: few; J: TRBJ1-5; D: -; CDR3: CASSRSRGEPQHF; DNA: TGTGCCAGCAGTAGATCGCGGGGGGAGCCCCAGCATTTT
V: TRBV6-6; size: -; J: TRBJ1-6; D: -; CDR3: CASSYNTGSNSPLHF; DNA: TGTGCCAGCAGTTATAACACAGGGTCGAATTCACCCCTCCACTTT
V: TRBV2; size: once; J: TRBJ1-4; D: -; CDR3: CASNPGNEKLFF; DNA: TGTGCCAGCAACCCCGGTAATGAAAAACTGTTTTTT
V: TRBV5-6; size: -; J: TRBJ2-7; D: -; CDR3: CASSLDERRSYEQYF; DNA: TGTGCCAGCAGCTTGGATGAGCGGAGATCCTACGAGCAGTACTTC
V: TRBV28; size: -; J: TRBJ2-3; D: TRBD2; CDR3: CASSSPSGNGLAGVRTDTQYF; DNA: TGTGCCAGCAGTTCACCCTCCGGAAACGGACTAGCGGGAGTGAGGACAGATACGCAGTATTTT
V: TRBV6-1; size: -; J: TRBJ2-5; D: -; CDR3: CASSDHMTQYF; DNA: TGTGCCAGCAGTGATCACATGACCCAGTACTTC
V: TRBV2; size: -; J: TRBJ1-2; D: TRBD1; CDR3: CASSEGDRGRVYGYTF; DNA: TGTGCCAGCAGTGAAGGCGACAGGGGGCGAGTCTATGGCTACACCTTC
V: TRBV6-1; size: few; J: TRBJ2-7; D: TRBD1; CDR3: CASLPGQSSYEQYF; DNA: TGTGCCAGCCTACCGGGACAGAGCTCCTACGAGCAGTACTTC
V: TRBV11-3; size: -; J: TRBJ2-7; D: -; CDR3: CASSLWTQDEQYF; DNA: TGTGCCAGCAGCTTGTGGACTCAAGACGAGCAGTACTTC
V: TRBV6-6; size: once; J: TRBJ2-7; D: TRBD1; CDR3: CASSSRDSSYEQYF; DNA: TGTGCCAGCAGTTCCCGGGACAGCTCCTACGAGCAGTACTTC
V: TRBV9; size: -; J: TRBJ2-1; D: -; CDR3: CASSSQAPSYNEQFF; DNA: TGTGCCAGCAGCTCCCAAGCGCCATCCTACAATGAGCAGTTCTTC
V: TRBV21-1; size: once; J: TRBJ2-5; D: -; CDR3: CASSKGRKWGLAVQETQYF; DNA: TGTGCCAGCAGCAAAGGGAGGAAGTGGGGACTAGCGGTACAAGAGACCCAGTACTTC
V: TRBV7-8; size: -; J: TRBJ1-4; D: TRBD1; CDR3: CASSLRPQGAQEKLFF; DNA: TGTGCCAGCAGCTTACGGCCTCAGGGGGCGCAGGAAAAACTGTTTTTT
V: TRBV2; size: -; J: TRBJ2-1; D: -; CDR3: CASSDRQTYNEQFF; DNA: TGTGCCAGCAGTGACCGACAAACGTACAATGAGCAGTTCTTC
V: TRBV2; size: once; J: TRBJ1-5; D: -; CDR3: CASSELTGNQPQHF; DNA: TGTGCCAGCAGTGAATTAACAGGTAATCAGCCCCAGCATTTT
V: TRBV28; size: -; J: TRBJ2-1; D: -; CDR3: CASSPPGGLRNEQFF; DNA: TGTGCCAGCAGTCCGCCGGGCGGGTTAAGAAATGAGCAGTTCTTC
V: TRBV5-1; size: -; J: TRBJ2-5; D: -; CDR3: CASSPPPGTVFVFQETQYF; DNA: TGCGCCAGCAGCCCACCCCCAGGTACAGTTTTTGTTTTCCAAGAGACCCAGTACTTC
V: TRBV6-1; size: -; J: TRBJ1-2; D: TRBD1; CDR3: CASSPTPQGEYGYTF; DNA: TGTGCCAGCAGCCCGACCCCGCAGGGGGAGTATGGCTACACCTTC
V: TRBV6-1; size: -; J: TRBJ1-1; D: -; CDR3: CASSEQGLNTEAFF; DNA: TGTGCCAGCAGTGAACAGGGTCTGAACACTGAAGCTTTCTTT
V: TRBV30; size: -; J: TRBJ2-5; D: -; CDR3: CAWGHWVAETQYF; DNA: TGTGCCTGGGGCCATTGGGTAGCGGAGACCCAGTACTTC
V: TRBV6-5; size: -; J: TRBJ2-7; D: -; CDR3: CASSYSQGIYEQYF; DNA: TGTGCCAGCAGTTACTCCCAGGGAATATACGAGCAGTACTTC